The 17 T cell receptor beta chains given below trace back to one sample, sequenced in a study of monozygotic twins with inflammatory bowel disease. Using the 5' RACE reads, TCRdb records one entry per CDR3 protein without DNA. The sample has approximately 150,000 distinct CDR3 sequences. Source material: blood. The receptor set was obtained from a human donor with ulcerative colitis or Crohn's disease, or a healthy co-twin of an affected twin (not recorded which).

The V gene is TRBV7-2, the J gene TRBJ2-7; with no DNA, the TCRdb D assignment of TRBD2 cannot be verified. The CDR3 covers 11 residues. Germline V gene data show CDR1 as SGHTA and CDR2 as FQGNSA. This chain's CDR3 is CASSLQTSQYF.

J is TRBJ2-1 and V is TRBV24-1. CDR1 is KGHDR, CDR2 SFDVKD, per germline. The CDR3 spans 15 residues. The CDR3 sequence is CATSARGSSYNEQFF.

This chain links TRBV6-2 or TRBV6-3 with TRBJ2-7. The CDR3 runs 14 residues. Germline V gene data show CDR1 as MNHEY and CDR2 as SVGEGT. The CDR3 here is CASSRYGSVYEQYF.

The rearrangement joins TRBV7-9 to TRBJ1-2; checking the TCRdb D call of TRBD1 is not possible without DNA. The germline gives CDR1 SEHNR, CDR2 FQNEAQ (reference sequence). The CDR3 totals 14 residues. CDR3 sequence: CASSDRGGIYGYTF.

This chain uses TRBV7-9 with TRBJ2-7. Germline assignment: CDR1 SEHNR and CDR2 FQNEAQ (reference sequence). This CDR3 spans 11 amino acids. This CDR3 is CASSSSIGEYF. The full variable domain, rest sourced from reference TRBV7-9 and TRBJ2-7, is DTGVSQNPRHKITKRGQNVTFRCDPISEHNRLYWYRQTLGQGPEFLTYFQNEAQLEKSRLLSDRFSAERPKGSFSTLEIQRTEQGDSAMYLCASSSSIGEYFGPGTRLTVT.

The chain couples TRBV10-2 to TRBJ2-1; TCRdb reports TRBD2, a call that lacks DNA to check it against. Looked up from germline, CDR1 is WSHSY and CDR2 is SAAADI. The CDR3 has 17 amino acids. CDR3 region: CASRTMERGGFYNEQFF.

The chain is built from TRBV7-2 and TRBJ2-1; without DNA, the TCRdb call of TRBD2 cannot be checked. Germline V gene lookup returns CDR1 SGHTA and CDR2 FQGNSA. This CDR3 contains 16 residues. CDR3 sequence: CASSPFTSGGANEQFF. Variable domain in full (rest from reference TRBV7-2 and TRBJ2-1): GAGVSQSPSNKVTEKGKDVELRCDPISGHTALYWYRQSLGQGLEFLIYFQGNSAPDKSGLPSDRFSAERTGGSVSTLTIQRTQQEDSAVYLCASSPFTSGGANEQFFGPGTRLTVL.

This chain uses TRBV7-2 with TRBJ2-7. Germline V CDR1 and CDR2: SGHTA, FQGNSA. There are 14 residues in the CDR3. The chain's CDR3 is CASSLAGGSYEQYF.

V and J are TRBV11-2 and TRBJ2-1; the TRBD1 assignment by TCRdb is unverifiable without DNA. The CDR3 spans 16 residues. Germline V gives CDR1 SGHAT, CDR2 FQNNGV. The chain's CDR3 is CASSLGLGTGHDEQFF.

This chain uses TRBV7-3 with TRBJ2-2. This CDR3 contains 15 residues. CDR1 and CDR2 from the germline V gene are SGHTA and FQGTGA. The CDR3 loop reads CASSLMADNTGELFF.

V gene TRBV7-6 combines with J gene TRBJ2-3; TCRdb reports TRBD2, a call that lacks DNA to check it against. From germline, CDR1 is SGHVS and CDR2 FNYEAQ. The CDR3 runs to 16 residues. CDR3 residues: CASSFETGGPSDTQYF.

V usage is TRBV19 and J usage is TRBJ2-7; TCRdb calls TRBD1, which cannot be checked without DNA. Germline CDR1 LNHDA, CDR2 SQIVND (reference sequence). This CDR3 contains 13 residues. The CDR3 loop is CASSNRGLYEQYF.

The rearrangement uses TRBV5-1 and TRBJ2-1; TCRdb names TRBD1, which stays unverified in the absence of DNA. Germline V CDR1 and CDR2: SGHRS, YFSETQ. The CDR3 runs to 16 residues. CDR3 sequence: CASSLAEGARYNEQFF.

The rearrangement uses TRBV6-2 or TRBV6-3 and TRBJ2-1; absent DNA, TCRdb's TRBD2 call cannot be checked. CDR3 length equals 16 residues. Germline V gene data show CDR1 as MNHEY and CDR2 as SVGEGT. CDR3 loop: CASSYPSGGATDEQFF.

V and J are TRBV28 and TRBJ1-5; lacking DNA, the TRBD1 call made by TCRdb goes unchecked. Looked up from germline, CDR1 is MDHEN and CDR2 is SYDVKM. This CDR3 has 11 residues. The CDR3 spells CASSLSGQGTF.

The chain carries TRBV7-3 and TRBJ1-6. The germline V gene encodes CDR1 SGHTA and CDR2 FQGTGA. The length of the CDR3 is 13 residues. CDR3 in amino acids: CASSRGPSSPLHF.

The chain links TRBV18 to TRBJ2-1; the D call of TRBD1 rests on TCRdb alone, since no DNA is present to check it. The CDR3 spans 15 residues. Germline loops: CDR1 KGHSH, CDR2 LQKENI. The CDR3 loop reads CASSPLGTGVTEQFF.